What follows is one T cell receptor (beta chain) and its context. Its antigen is currently unknown. The data stem from a study of T cells expressing NK-cell markers. Study as a whole: From sorted CD3+CD56+NKG2C+, CD3+CD56+NKG2C- and CD3+CD56-NKG2C+ T cells came the TCR beta repertoires. Seropositivity for HCMV was found in seven of the eight sequenced donors, with one seronegative. Findings and limits, study-wide: Certain NKG2C+ T cell clones were expanded, and their HCMV specificity remained unclear.

Germline values: CDR1 LNHNV, CDR2 YYDKDF (reference sequence). This CDR3 region has 16 residues. Synthesis of TCR beta cDNA relied on 5'RACE template switching carrying UMIs. TCRdb re-analyzed the 5' RACE reads; it lists each CDR3 protein once, without DNA. The repertoire shows some 280,000 distinct CDR3 sequences; the top ten hold about 0.39%. The V call is TRBV15, the J call TRBJ2-2; the D call of TRBD2 rests on TCRdb alone, since no DNA is present to check it. The sequencing input was blood T cells: a sorted CD56 or NKG2C T cell subset, CD4+ or CD8+ T cells, or bulk PBMC T cells (not recorded which). The sequence came from a man aged 18-30 years in good health. CDR3 sequence: CATGSAAGAYTGELFF.